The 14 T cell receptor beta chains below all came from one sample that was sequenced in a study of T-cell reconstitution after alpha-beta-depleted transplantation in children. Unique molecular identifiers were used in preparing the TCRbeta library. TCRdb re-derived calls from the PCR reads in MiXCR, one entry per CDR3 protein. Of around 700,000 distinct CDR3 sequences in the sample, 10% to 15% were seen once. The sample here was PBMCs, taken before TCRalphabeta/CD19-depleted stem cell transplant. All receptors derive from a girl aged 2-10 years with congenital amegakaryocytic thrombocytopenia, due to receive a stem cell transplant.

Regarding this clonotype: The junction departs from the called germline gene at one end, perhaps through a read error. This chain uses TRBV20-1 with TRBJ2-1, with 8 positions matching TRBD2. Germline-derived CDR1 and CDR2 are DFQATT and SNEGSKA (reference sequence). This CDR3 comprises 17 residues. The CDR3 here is CCARGISGASSYNEQFF. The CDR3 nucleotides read TGCTGTGCTAGAGGCATTAGCGGGGCCAGTTCCTACAATGAGCAGTTCTTC.

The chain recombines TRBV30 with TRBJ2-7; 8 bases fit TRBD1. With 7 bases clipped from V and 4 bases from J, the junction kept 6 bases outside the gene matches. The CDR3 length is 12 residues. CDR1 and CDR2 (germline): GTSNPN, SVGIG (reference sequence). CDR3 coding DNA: TGTGCCTTCAGGGGGCGGGCGTACGAGCAGTACTTC. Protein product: CAFRGRAYEQYF.

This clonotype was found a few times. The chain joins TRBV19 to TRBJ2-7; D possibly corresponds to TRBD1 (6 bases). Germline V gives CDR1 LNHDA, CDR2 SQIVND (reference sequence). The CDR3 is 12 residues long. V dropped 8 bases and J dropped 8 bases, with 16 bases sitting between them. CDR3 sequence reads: CASGGGPTKQYF. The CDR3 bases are TGTGCCAGTGGGGGCGGCCCTACGAAGCAGTACTTC. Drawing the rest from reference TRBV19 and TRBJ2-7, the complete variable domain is DGGITQSPKYLFRKEGQNVTLSCEQNLNHDAMYWYRQDPGQGLRLIYYSQIVNDFQKGDIAEGYSVSREKKESFPLTVTSAQKNPTAFYLCASGGGPTKQYFGPGTRLTVT.

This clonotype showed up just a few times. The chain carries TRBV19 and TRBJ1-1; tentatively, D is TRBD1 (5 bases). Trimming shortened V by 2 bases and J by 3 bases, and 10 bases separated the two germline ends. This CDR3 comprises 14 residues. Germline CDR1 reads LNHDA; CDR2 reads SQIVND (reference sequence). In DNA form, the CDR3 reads TGTGCCAGTAGTATACGGGGCGCCGACACTGAAGCTTTCTTT. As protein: CASSIRGADTEAFF. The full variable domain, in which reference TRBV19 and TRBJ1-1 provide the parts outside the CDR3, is DGGITQSPKYLFRKEGQNVTLSCEQNLNHDAMYWYRQDPGQGLRLIYYSQIVNDFQKGDIAEGYSVSREKKESFPLTVTSAQKNPTAFYLCASSIRGADTEAFFGQGTRLTVV.

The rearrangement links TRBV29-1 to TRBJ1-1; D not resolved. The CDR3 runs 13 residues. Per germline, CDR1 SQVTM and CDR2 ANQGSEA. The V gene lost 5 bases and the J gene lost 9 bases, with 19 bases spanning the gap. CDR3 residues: CSVLYSRASKAFF. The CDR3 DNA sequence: TGCAGCGTTTTATATTCTCGGGCCTCAAAAGCTTTCTTT.

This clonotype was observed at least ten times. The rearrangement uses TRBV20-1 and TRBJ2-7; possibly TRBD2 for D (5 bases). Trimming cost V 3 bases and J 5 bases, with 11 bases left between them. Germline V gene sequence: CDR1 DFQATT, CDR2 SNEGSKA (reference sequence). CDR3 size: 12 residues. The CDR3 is CSASDYRDEQYF. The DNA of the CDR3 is TGCAGTGCTAGCGACTACCGCGACGAGCAGTACTTC.

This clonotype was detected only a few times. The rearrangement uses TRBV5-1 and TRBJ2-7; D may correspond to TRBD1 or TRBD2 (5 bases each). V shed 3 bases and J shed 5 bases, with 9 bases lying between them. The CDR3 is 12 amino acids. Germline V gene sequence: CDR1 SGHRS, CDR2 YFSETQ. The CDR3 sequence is CASSSLGDEQYF. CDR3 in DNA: TGCGCCAGCAGCTCCCTGGGGGACGAGCAGTACTTC.

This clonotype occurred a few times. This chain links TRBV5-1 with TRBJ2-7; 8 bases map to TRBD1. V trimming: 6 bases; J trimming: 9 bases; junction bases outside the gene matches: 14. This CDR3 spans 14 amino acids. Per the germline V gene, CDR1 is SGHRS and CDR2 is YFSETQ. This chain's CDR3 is CASNDAGTGERQYF. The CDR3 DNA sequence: TGCGCCAGCAACGATGCCGGGACAGGTGAAAGGCAGTACTTC.

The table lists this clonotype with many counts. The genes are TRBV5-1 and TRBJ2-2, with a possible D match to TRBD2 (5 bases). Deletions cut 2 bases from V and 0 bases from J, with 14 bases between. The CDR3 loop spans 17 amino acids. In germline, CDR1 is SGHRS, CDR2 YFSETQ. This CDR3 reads CASSLFGGVANTGELFF. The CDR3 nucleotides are TGCGCCAGCAGCTTATTCGGAGGTGTGGCGAACACCGGGGAGCTGTTTTTT.

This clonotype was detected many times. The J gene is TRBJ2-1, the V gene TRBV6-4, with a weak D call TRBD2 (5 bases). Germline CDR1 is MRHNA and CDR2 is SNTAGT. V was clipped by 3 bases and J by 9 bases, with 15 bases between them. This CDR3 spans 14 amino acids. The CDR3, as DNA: TGTGCCAGCAGTGAGGACTTTTCTGCCCTTGAGCAGTTCTTC. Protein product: CASSEDFSALEQFF.

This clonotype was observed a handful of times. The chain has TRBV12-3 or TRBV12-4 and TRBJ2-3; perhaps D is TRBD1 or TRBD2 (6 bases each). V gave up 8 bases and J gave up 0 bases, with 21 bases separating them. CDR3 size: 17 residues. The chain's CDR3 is CASGTYREVKSTDTQYF. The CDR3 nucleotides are TGTGCCAGCGGGACGTACAGGGAGGTCAAGAGCACAGATACGCAGTATTTT.

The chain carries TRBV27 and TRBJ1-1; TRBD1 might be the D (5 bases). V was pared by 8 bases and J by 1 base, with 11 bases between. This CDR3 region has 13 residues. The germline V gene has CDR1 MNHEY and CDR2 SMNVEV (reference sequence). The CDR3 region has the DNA TGTGCCAGCCGCACAGGCGGGAACACTGAAGCTTTCTTT. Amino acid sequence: CASRTGGNTEAFF.

Written as DNA, the CDR3 is TGTGCCATCAGCTCACTAGCGGGGCAGTACAATGAGCAGTTCTTC. Amino acid sequence: CAISSLAGQYNEQFF. The chain has TRBV10-3 and TRBJ2-1; 10 bases map to TRBD2. This CDR3 has 15 amino acids. V dropped 6 bases and J dropped 4; count of bases not matched to a gene: 6. CDR1 ENHRY and CDR2 SYGVKD come from the germline V gene.

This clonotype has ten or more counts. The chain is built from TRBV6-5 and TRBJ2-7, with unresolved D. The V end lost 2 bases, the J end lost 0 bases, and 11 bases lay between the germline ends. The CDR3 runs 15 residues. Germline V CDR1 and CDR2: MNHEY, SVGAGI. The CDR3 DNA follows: TGTGCCAGCAGTTACGGTATTTTTGCCTCCTACGAGCAGTACTTC. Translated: CASSYGIFASYEQYF.